Below, 11 T cell receptor beta chains from the same sample are listed, as sequenced in a study of blood T cell repertoires in COVID-19. TCRdb keeps only in-frame clones here, not all; method: immunoSEQ multiplex PCR. The profile covers about 250,000 clones, with about nine tenths appearing a single time and around 15% taken by the ten largest. Sample: PBMCs or T cells enriched from blood (not recorded which). The receptors were gathered from a young man who had recovered from COVID-19.

This chain joins TRBV19 and TRBJ2-7; 11 nucleotides match TRBD1. There are 16 residues in the CDR3. Germline V gene data show CDR1 as LNHDA and CDR2 as SQIVND (reference sequence). The V and J ends lost 0 bases and 4 bases, in that order; junction bases with no gene match: 5. DNA of the CDR3: TGTGCCAGTAGTATAGATGGACAGGGGGCGTATTACGAGCAGTACTTC. The encoded protein is CASSIDGQGAYYEQYF. Variable domain in full (rest from reference TRBV19 and TRBJ2-7): DGGITQSPKYLFRKEGQNVTLSCEQNLNHDAMYWYRQDPGQGLRLIYYSQIVNDFQKGDIAEGYSVSREKKESFPLTVTSAQKNPTAFYLCASSIDGQGAYYEQYFGPGTRLTVT.

The chain couples TRBV19 to TRBJ1-1; possible D gene TRBD1, 6 bases. From germline, CDR1 is LNHDA and CDR2 SQIVND (reference sequence). V was shortened by 4 bases and J by 4 bases, with 16 bases between the two germline ends. CDR3 length equals 15 residues. The CDR3 region is CASSTPTGEVTEAFF. As DNA, the CDR3 is TGTGCCAGTAGTACCCCGACAGGAGAGGTCACTGAAGCTTTCTTT. Supplemented by reference TRBV19 and TRBJ1-1, the full variable domain reads DGGITQSPKYLFRKEGQNVTLSCEQNLNHDAMYWYRQDPGQGLRLIYYSQIVNDFQKGDIAEGYSVSREKKESFPLTVTSAQKNPTAFYLCASSTPTGEVTEAFFGQGTRLTVV.

The chain recombines TRBV28 with TRBJ2-7; weak D call: TRBD1 (6 bases). The V gene lost 6 bases and the J gene lost 2 bases, with 11 bases spanning the gap. Germline CDR1 is MDHEN and CDR2 is SYDVKM. The CDR3 has 13 amino acids. The CDR3 sequence: CASSPAGAYEQYF. The CDR3 nucleotides read TGTGCCAGCAGCCCGGCAGGGGCCTACGAGCAGTACTTC.

The CDR3: CASSPRGQVGTEAFF. The CDR3, as DNA: TGTGCCAGCTCACCACGGGGACAGGTTGGCACTGAAGCTTTCTTT. The chain couples TRBV18 to TRBJ1-1; 8 nucleotides align to TRBD1. Germline CDR1 and CDR2: KGHSH and LQKENI. The trim removed 1 base at V and 4 bases at J, leaving 5 bases unmatched. The CDR3 extends over 15 amino acids.

V gene TRBV12-5 combines with J gene TRBJ1-5; possible D gene TRBD1, 6 bases. The V end was cut by 1 base, the J end by 3 bases, with 10 bases between. CDR1 is LGHNT, CDR2 FRNRAP, per germline. The CDR3 sequence is 15 residues long. Here the CDR3 reads CASGLGRQVNQPQHF. In DNA, the CDR3 is TGTGCTAGTGGTTTGGGACGACAGGTCAATCAGCCCCAGCATTTT.

CDR3 loop: CASSIYRDNEQFF. The CDR3 DNA reads TGTGCCAGTAGTATCTACAGAGACAATGAGCAGTTCTTC. This rearrangement joins TRBV19 to TRBJ2-1; D gene uncertain. The V gene lost 3 bases and the J gene lost 5 bases, with 8 bases spanning the gap. Germline values: CDR1 LNHDA, CDR2 SQIVND (reference sequence). This CDR3 has 13 amino acids.

The gene calls are TRBV2 and TRBJ2-1; D perhaps matches TRBD2 (6 bases). This CDR3 comprises 15 residues. The ends were cut back, 2 bases at V and 2 bases at J, with 10 bases in the middle. CDR1 SNHLY and CDR2 FYNNEI come from the germline V gene. In DNA form, the CDR3 reads TGTGCCAGCAGTGAATTCGCGGGACCCTACAATGAGCAGTTCTTC. The encoded protein is CASSEFAGPYNEQFF.

This CDR3 is CASSFSGLAEETQYF. Here the CDR3 DNA reads TGCGCCAGCAGCTTCTCGGGACTAGCAGAAGAGACCCAGTACTTC. The chain employs TRBV5-1 and TRBJ2-5, with 9 bases identical to TRBD2. This CDR3 is built from 15 residues. The germline V gene encodes CDR1 SGHRS and CDR2 YFSETQ. With V trimmed by 2 bases and J by 3 bases, 5 bases remained unmatched.

This chain joins TRBV27 and TRBJ1-1; tentatively, D is TRBD1 (5 bases). Germline V lookup: CDR1 MNHEY, CDR2 SMNVEV (reference sequence). The CDR3 contains 13 residues. The ends were cut back, 6 bases at V and 1 base at J, with 9 bases in the middle. The CDR3 DNA reads as TGTGCCAGCAGGACAACAGGGAACACTGAAGCTTTCTTT. Encoded protein: CASRTTGNTEAFF.

CDR3: CASSLDRGSYNEQFF. CDR3 bases: TGTGCCAGCAGCCTCGACAGGGGCTCCTACAATGAGCAGTTCTTC. The chain employs TRBV6-5 and TRBJ2-1; TRBD1 agrees at 8 bases. This CDR3 comprises 15 residues. J was trimmed by 0 bases and V by 6 bases; bases with no gene match: 4. Germline V CDR1 and CDR2: MNHEY, SVGAGI.

This clone appeared a few times. The CDR3 DNA reads as TGTGCCAGCAGCCGGGGACAGAGGGACTATGGCTACACCTTC. The encoded protein is CASSRGQRDYGYTF. The chain recombines TRBV5-4 with TRBJ1-2; 7 bases fit TRBD1. Germline lookup yields CDR1 SGHNT and CDR2 YYREEE (reference sequence). The CDR3 covers 14 residues. V gave up 4 bases and J gave up 3 bases; unmatched junction bases: 6.